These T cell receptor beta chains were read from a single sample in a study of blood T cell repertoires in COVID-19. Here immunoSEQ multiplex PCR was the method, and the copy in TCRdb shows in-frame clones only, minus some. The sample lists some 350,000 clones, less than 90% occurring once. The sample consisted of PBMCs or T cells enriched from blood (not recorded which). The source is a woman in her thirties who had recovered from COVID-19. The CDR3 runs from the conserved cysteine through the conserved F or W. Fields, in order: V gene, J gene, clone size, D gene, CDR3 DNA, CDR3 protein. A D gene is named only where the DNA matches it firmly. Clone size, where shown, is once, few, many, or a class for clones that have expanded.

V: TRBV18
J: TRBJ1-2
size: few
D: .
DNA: TGTGCCAGCTCACCCGACAGGAACTATGGCTACACCTTC
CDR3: CASSPDRNYGYTF

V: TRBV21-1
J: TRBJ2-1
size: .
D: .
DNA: TGTGCCAGCAGCAAAGGGTTGGCGGGAGGGTTTTTCTACAATGAGCAGTTCTTC
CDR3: CASSKGLAGGFFYNEQFF

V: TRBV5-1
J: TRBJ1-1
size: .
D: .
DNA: TGCGCCAGCAGCTTGGAAGGGGCGACTGAAGCTTTCTTT
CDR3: CASSLEGATEAFF

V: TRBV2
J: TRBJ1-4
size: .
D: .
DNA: TGTGCCAGCAGCTCTCTGGTGGGCCTTAATGAAAAACTGTTTTTT
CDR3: CASSSLVGLNEKLFF

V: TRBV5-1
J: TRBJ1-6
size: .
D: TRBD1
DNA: TGCGCCAGCAGCGTGGACAGGGGAAATTCACCCCTCCACTTT
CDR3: CASSVDRGNSPLHF

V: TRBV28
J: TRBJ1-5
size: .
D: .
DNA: TGTGCCAGCCGGTCTAGGGCAGCGGCAAATCAGCCCCAGCATTTT
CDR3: CASRSRAAANQPQHF

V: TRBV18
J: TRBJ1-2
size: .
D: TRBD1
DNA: TGTGCCAGCTCACCCTCGACAGGGGGCCCGAACTATGGCTACACCTTC
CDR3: CASSPSTGGPNYGYTF

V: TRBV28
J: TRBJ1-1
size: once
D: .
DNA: TGTGCCAGCAGTTTACCCGGCCAGGGAGGGAAGTACACTGAAGCTTTCTTT
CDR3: CASSLPGQGGKYTEAFF

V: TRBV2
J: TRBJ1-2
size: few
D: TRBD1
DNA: TGTGCCAGCAGTGATCGGGGACAGGGGGCATTTAGGTATGGCTACACCTTC
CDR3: CASSDRGQGAFRYGYTF

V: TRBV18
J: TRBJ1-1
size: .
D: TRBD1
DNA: TGTGCCAGCTCACCAATGGGACAGGGGATCGGGAACACTGAAGCTTTCTTT
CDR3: CASSPMGQGIGNTEAFF

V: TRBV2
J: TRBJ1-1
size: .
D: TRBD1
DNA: TGTGCCAGCAGTGAAGTGGACAGGGGATTCATGAACACTGAAGCTTTCTTT
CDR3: CASSEVDRGFMNTEAFF

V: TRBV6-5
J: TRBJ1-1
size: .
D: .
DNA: TGTGCCAGCAGTACCAGTGGGGCAGGGGAAACTGAAGCTTTCTTT
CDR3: CASSTSGAGETEAFF

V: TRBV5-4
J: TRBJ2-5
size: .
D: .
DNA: TGTGCCAGCAGCCCCGACAGCCAAGAGACCCAGTACTTC
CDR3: CASSPDSQETQYF

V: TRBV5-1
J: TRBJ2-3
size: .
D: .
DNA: TGCGCCAGCAGCTTGGTCCGGGAAAGGAGCACAGATACGCAGTATTTT
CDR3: CASSLVRERSTDTQYF

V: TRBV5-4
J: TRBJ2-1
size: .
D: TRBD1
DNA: TGTGCCAGCAGAAAAGACAGGGTCCCCTACAATGAGCAGTTCTTC
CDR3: CASRKDRVPYNEQFF

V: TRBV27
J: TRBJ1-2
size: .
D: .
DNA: TGTGCCAGCAGTTTTGGACTGCCTGGGTATGGCTACACCTTC
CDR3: CASSFGLPGYGYTF

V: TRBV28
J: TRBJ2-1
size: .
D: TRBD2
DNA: TGTGCCAGCAGTTTATTCCGGACTAGCGGGAACGATGAGCAGTTCTTC
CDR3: CASSLFRTSGNDEQFF

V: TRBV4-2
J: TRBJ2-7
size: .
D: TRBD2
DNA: TGTGCCAGCAGCCAAGAGAATAGACTAGCGGGAGGCGAGCAGTACTTC
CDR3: CASSQENRLAGGEQYF

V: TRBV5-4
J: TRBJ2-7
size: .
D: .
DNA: TGTGCCAGCAGCTTGGGACAGGTTTTACGAGGGCAGTACTTC
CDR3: CASSLGQVLRGQYF

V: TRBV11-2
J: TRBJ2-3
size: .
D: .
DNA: TGTGCCAGCAGCTTAGGGCAGGGTGCGCAGTATTTT
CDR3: CASSLGQGAQYF

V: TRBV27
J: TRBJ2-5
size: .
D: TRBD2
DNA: TGTGCCAGCCGAGGTCTAGCGGGAGCCTTTGAGACCCAGTACTTC
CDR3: CASRGLAGAFETQYF

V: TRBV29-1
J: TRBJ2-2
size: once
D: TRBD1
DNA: TGCAGCGTTGCAAATGTGGGGACAGCAATAAACACCGGGGAGCTGTTTTTT
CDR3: CSVANVGTAINTGELFF

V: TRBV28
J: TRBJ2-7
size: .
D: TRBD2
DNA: TGTGCCAGCAGGGGTCTGGGGGGGAGCAACTACGAGCAGTACTTC
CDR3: CASRGLGGSNYEQYF